This T cell receptor (beta chain) was found in a study of T cell responses to AZD1222 COVID-19 vaccine. The length of the CDR3 is 16 residues. The V and J ends lost 2 bases and 3 bases, in that order; junction bases with no gene match: 4. Germline V gene lookup returns CDR1 MGHRA and CDR2 YSYEKL. Study results and caveats: None of the repertoires were sampled until the peak T cell response had passed. Unmutated variant regions reportedly attract nearly half of all spike-specific TCRs.

For this clone: The antigen remains unidentified.

This table comes from immunoSEQ multiplex PCR, and its TCRdb copy is limited to in-frame clones, with some not included. The sample lists fewer than 150,000 clones; around 91% were seen once. Sequencing was performed on peripheral blood, taken on day 0 of AZD1222 vaccination. The TCR was taken from an adult in good health. The chain carries TRBV4-1 and TRBJ2-3, with 11 bases identical to TRBD2. The CDR3 loop is CASSQTGTSGTDTQYF. The CDR3 nucleotides read TGCGCCAGCAGCCAAACCGGGACTAGCGGTACAGATACGCAGTATTTT.